These 18 T cell receptor beta chains originate from one sample sequenced in a study of identical twins. MiXCR, applied by TCRdb to the 5' RACE reads, yields one record per CDR3 protein. Found here are 1,800,000 or so distinct CDR3 sequences, more than 30% of them singletons; the top ten hold about 0.3%. What was sequenced was cord blood. The receptors were sampled from a newborn girl in good health.

The chain joins TRBV6-5 to TRBJ2-1, with D uncertain. Trimming took off 0 bases at V and 4 bases at J, with 13 bases between the two ends. This CDR3 region has 16 residues. Per the germline V gene, CDR1 is MNHEY and CDR2 is SVGAGI. The CDR3 nucleotides read TGTGCCAGCAGTTACTCGATACAGCTCCCGTACAATGAGCAGTTCTTC. Protein sequence: CASSYSIQLPYNEQFF.

The rearrangement uses TRBV5-1 and TRBJ2-7, with 8 bases lining up with TRBD2. Germline CDR1 reads SGHRS; CDR2 reads YFSETQ. The CDR3 totals 17 residues. V shed 0 bases and J 3 bases; nucleotides not matched to a gene: 11. The CDR3 DNA reads as TGCGCCAGCAGCTTGGAGGGTTTCCTAGCGGGTAACTACGAGCAGTACTTC. It is translated as CASSLEGFLAGNYEQYF.

This clonotype has only a few counts. The chain links TRBV10-3 to TRBJ2-7, with 10 bases identical to TRBD1. The CDR3 sequence is 14 residues long. V was clipped by 8 bases and J by 3 bases; unmatched bases: 7. CDR1 is ENHRY and CDR2 is SYGVKD in the germline V gene. CDR3 sequence (DNA): TGTGCCATCGCGGGGACAGGGGCGCACTACGAGCAGTACTTC. As protein: CAIAGTGAHYEQYF.

This chain links TRBV3-1 with TRBJ2-1; TRBD1 matches 8 bases. V was pared by 1 base and J by 2 bases, with 4 bases of the junction left unmatched. The CDR3 contains 16 residues. Germline CDR1 is LGHDT and CDR2 is YNNKEL (reference sequence). The chain's CDR3 is CASSQAWTGTYNEQFF. The CDR3 nucleotides are TGTGCCAGCAGCCAAGCGTGGACAGGGACCTACAATGAGCAGTTCTTC.

In this sample, this clonotype turned up many times. The chain carries TRBV7-2 and TRBJ2-1, with D unclear. The ends were cut back, 5 bases at V and 13 bases at J, with 15 bases in the middle. The length of the CDR3 is 12 residues. Looked up from germline, CDR1 is SGHTA and CDR2 is FQGNSA. CDR3 in amino acids: CASSPWGMSQFF. As DNA, the CDR3 is TGTGCCAGCAGCCCCTGGGGAATGTCACAGTTCTTC. The variable domain in full, with the rest retrieved from reference TRBV7-2 and TRBJ2-1, is GAGVSQSPSNKVTEKGKDVELRCDPISGHTALYWYRQSLGQGLEFLIYFQGNSAPDKSGLPSDRFSAERTGGSVSTLTIQRTQQEDSAVYLCASSPWGMSQFFGPGTRLTVL.

Remarks on this clonotype: This may stem from a read error, because a much larger clone lies one nucleotide away. The chain carries TRBV12-3 or TRBV12-4 and TRBJ2-3; the D gene could be TRBD1 or TRBD2 (6 bases each). The CDR3 consists of 12 residues. The CDR3 DNA follows: TGTGCCAGCAGTTGGGGGGCAGATGCGCAGTATTTT. This gives the protein CASSWGADAQYF.

The chain links TRBV6-6 to TRBJ1-6; 9 bases are a match to TRBD1. The CDR3 is 13 amino acids. V dropped 6 bases and J dropped 14; count of bases not matched to a gene: 8. Germline V gene sequence: CDR1 MNHNY, CDR2 SVGAGI (reference sequence). The CDR3 protein is CASRSTGGAALHF. The DNA for the CDR3 is TGTGCCAGCAGGAGCACAGGGGGCGCGGCCCTCCACTTT.

The rearrangement uses TRBV12-3 or TRBV12-4 and TRBJ2-1; 7 bases map to TRBD2. The CDR3 is 15 residues long. V shed 2 bases and J 6 bases; nucleotides not matched to a gene: 7. CDR3 nucleotide sequence: TGTGCCAGCAGTTTAAGGTCTAGGACTAGCAATGAGCAGTTCTTC. It translates to CASSLRSRTSNEQFF.

V and J are TRBV7-2 and TRBJ2-3; D not certain. The CDR3 is 16 amino acids. V was clipped by 5 bases and J by 4 bases, with 19 bases between them. The V gene's germline CDR1 is SGHTA and CDR2 FQGNSA. CDR3 coding DNA: TGTGCCAGCAGCCCCCGTGGTACGGGTCGCGCAGATACGCAGTATTTT. Translated, it gives CASSPRGTGRADTQYF.

The V call is TRBV4-2, the J call TRBJ2-7; 13 bases are a match to TRBD2. This CDR3 region has 22 residues. Trimming cost V 4 bases and J 1 base; bases outside gene matches: 22. Germline loops: CDR1 LGHNA, CDR2 YNFKEQ. CDR3 residues: CASSPLFPGGERTSGRSYEQYF. The CDR3 nucleotides are TGTGCCAGCAGCCCTCTTTTCCCGGGAGGGGAAAGGACTAGCGGGAGATCCTACGAGCAGTACTTC.

The rearrangement links TRBV25-1 to TRBJ1-6; D gene ambiguous. Germline V gives CDR1 MGHDK, CDR2 SYGVNS. This CDR3 has 14 amino acids. With 2 bases removed from V and 3 bases from J, the gap between germline ends came to 5 bases. The CDR3 region is CASSEQSYNSPLHF. CDR3 in DNA: TGTGCCAGCAGTGAACAAAGCTATAATTCACCCCTCCACTTT.

There are a few counts of this clonotype. This chain uses TRBV20-1 with TRBJ2-3; 11 nucleotides align to TRBD2. The CDR3 extends over 18 amino acids. V lost 6 bases to trimming and J lost 4 bases; unmatched junction nucleotides: 18. Germline CDR1 and CDR2: DFQATT and SNEGSKA (reference sequence). CDR3 DNA: TGCAGTGCCACACCCACCTCTACTAGCGGGGGACCCCCAGATACGCAGTATTTT. Translating it yields CSATPTSTSGGPPDTQYF.

V is TRBV14 and J is TRBJ1-2, with TRBD1 as a possible D gene (6 bases). Trimming stripped 0 bases from V and 5 bases from J, with 22 bases between. Germline CDR1 and CDR2: SGHDN and FVKESK. This CDR3 spans 18 amino acids. The CDR3 spells CASSQEFRGADSLYGYTF. CDR3 coding DNA: TGTGCCAGCAGCCAAGAGTTTCGGGGGGCGGACAGCCTTTATGGCTACACCTTC.

This clonotype turned up a few times. The J gene is TRBJ2-5, the V gene TRBV24-1; D call uncertain. Trimming took 3 bases from V and 11 from J, leaving 9 bases between them. Germline CDR1 and CDR2: KGHDR and SFDVKD. The CDR3 length is 11 residues. For the CDR3, the DNA is TGTGCCACCAGTGATGGGCTTAAGCAGTACTTC. Amino acids: CATSDGLKQYF.

This clonotype was seen a few times. The chain combines TRBV7-9 with TRBJ1-1; D unresolved. This CDR3 contains 10 residues. CDR1 and CDR2 from the germline V gene are SEHNR and FQNEAQ (reference sequence). The ends were cut back, 5 bases at V and 7 bases at J, with 5 bases in the middle. The CDR3 protein is CASSASEAFF. CDR3 DNA: TGTGCCAGCAGCGCGAGTGAAGCTTTCTTT.

A note on this clonotype: At one end, the junction sequence differs from germline, possibly due to a read error. The chain joins TRBV9 to TRBJ2-3; TRBD2 matches at 8 bases. CDR1 is SGDLS and CDR2 is YYNGEE in the germline V gene. The CDR3 extends over 16 amino acids. CDR3 protein: CASGVGGSGVTDTQYF. CDR3 in DNA: TGTGCCAGCGGCGTAGGGGGTAGCGGGGTCACAGATACGCAGTATTTT. The full variable domain, with the rest looked up from reference TRBV9 and TRBJ2-3, is DSGVTQTPKHLITATGQRVTLRCSPRSGDLSVYWYQQSLDQGLQFLIQYYNGEERAKGNILERFSAQQFPDLHSELNLSSLELGDSALYFCASGVGGSGVTDTQYFGPGTRLTVL.

This sequence joins TRBV20-1 and TRBJ2-3, with D unclear. The CDR3 runs 14 residues. CDR1 and CDR2 from the germline V gene are DFQATT and SNEGSKA (reference sequence). The germline V and J ends were trimmed by 6 bases and 0 bases, with 13 bases remaining between them. The CDR3 DNA follows: TGCAGTGCCAACCGACGGATTAGCACAGATACGCAGTATTTT. Amino acid sequence: CSANRRISTDTQYF.

This clonotype was found a few times. The chain combines TRBV7-2 with TRBJ1-2; D is unresolved. CDR1 is SGHTA and CDR2 is FQGNSA in the germline V gene. The CDR3 sequence is 16 residues long. The V end lost 0 bases, the J end lost 6 bases, and 17 bases lay between the germline ends. CDR3 protein: CASSLAQTLSPNGYTF. For the CDR3, the DNA is TGTGCCAGCAGCTTAGCGCAAACCCTATCCCCTAATGGCTACACCTTC. The complete variable domain, with remaining parts taken from reference TRBV7-2 and TRBJ1-2, reads GAGVSQSPSNKVTEKGKDVELRCDPISGHTALYWYRQSLGQGLEFLIYFQGNSAPDKSGLPSDRFSAERTGGSVSTLTIQRTQQEDSAVYLCASSLAQTLSPNGYTFGSGTRLTVV.